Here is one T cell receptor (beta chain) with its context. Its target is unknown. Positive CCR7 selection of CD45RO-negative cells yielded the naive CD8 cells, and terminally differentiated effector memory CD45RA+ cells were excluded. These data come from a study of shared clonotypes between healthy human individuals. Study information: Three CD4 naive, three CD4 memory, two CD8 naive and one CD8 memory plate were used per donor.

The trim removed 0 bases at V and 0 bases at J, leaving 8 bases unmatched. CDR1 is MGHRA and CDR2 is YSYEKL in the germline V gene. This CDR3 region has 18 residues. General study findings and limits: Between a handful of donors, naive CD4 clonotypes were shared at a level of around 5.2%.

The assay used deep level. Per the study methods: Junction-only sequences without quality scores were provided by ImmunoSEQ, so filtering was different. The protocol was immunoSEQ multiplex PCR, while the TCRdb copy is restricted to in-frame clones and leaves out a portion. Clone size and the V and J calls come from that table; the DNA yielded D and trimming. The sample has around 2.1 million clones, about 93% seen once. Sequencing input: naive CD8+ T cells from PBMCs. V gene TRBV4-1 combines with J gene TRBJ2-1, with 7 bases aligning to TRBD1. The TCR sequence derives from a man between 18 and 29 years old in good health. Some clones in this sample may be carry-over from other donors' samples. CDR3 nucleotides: TGCGCCAGCAGCCAAGAGACAGGGATGTATCTCTCCTACAATGAGCAGTTCTTC. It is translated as CASSQETGMYLSYNEQFF.